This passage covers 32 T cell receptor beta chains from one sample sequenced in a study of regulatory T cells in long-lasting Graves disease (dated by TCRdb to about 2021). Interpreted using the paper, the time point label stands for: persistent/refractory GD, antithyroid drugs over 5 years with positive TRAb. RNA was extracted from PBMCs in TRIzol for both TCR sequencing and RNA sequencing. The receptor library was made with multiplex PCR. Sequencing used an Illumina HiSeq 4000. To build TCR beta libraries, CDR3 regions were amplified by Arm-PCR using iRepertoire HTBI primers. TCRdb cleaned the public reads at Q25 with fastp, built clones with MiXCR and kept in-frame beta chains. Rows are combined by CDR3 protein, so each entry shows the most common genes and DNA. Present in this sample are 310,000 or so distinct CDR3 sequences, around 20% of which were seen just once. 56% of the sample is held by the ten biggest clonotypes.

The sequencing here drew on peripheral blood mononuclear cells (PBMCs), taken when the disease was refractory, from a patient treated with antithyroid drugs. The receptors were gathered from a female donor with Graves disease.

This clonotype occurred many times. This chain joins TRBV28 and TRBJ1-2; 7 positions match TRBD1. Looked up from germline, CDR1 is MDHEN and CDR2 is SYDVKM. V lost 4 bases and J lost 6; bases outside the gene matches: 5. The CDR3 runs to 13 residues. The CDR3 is CASSSQGENGYTF. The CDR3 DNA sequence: TGTGCCAGCAGTTCCCAGGGGGAAAATGGCTACACCTTC.

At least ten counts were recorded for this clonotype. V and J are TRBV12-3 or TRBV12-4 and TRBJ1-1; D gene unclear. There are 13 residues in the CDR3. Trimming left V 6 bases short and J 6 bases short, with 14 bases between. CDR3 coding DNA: TGTGCCAGCAGGCCGGGGTACGTTCCTGAAGCTTTCTTT. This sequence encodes CASRPGYVPEAFF.

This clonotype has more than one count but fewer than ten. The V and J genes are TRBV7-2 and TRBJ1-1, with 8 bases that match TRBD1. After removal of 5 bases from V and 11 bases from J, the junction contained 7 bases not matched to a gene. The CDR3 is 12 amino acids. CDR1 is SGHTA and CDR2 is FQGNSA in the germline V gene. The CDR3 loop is CASSMTGEDAFF. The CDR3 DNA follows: TGTGCCAGCAGCATGACAGGGGAAGATGCTTTCTTT.

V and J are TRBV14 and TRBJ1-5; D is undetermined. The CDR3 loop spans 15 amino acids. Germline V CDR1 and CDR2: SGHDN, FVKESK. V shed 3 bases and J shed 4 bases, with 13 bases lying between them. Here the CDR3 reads CASSHAMGVNQPQHF. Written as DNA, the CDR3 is TGTGCCAGCAGCCACGCTATGGGTGTGAATCAGCCCCAGCATTTT.

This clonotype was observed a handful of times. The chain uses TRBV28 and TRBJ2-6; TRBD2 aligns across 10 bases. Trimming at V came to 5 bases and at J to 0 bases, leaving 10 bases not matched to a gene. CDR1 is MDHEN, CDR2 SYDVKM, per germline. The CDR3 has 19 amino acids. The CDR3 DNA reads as TGTGCCAGCAGTATCCTCACTAGCGGGGCCTTCTCTGGGGCCAACGTCCTGACTTTC. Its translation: CASSILTSGAFSGANVLTF.

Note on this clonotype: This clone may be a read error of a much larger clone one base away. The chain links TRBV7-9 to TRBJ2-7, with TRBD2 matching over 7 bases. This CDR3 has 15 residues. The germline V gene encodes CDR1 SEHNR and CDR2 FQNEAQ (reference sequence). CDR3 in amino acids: CASSLVLADSYGQYF. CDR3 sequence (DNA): TGTGCCAGCAGCTTAGTTCTAGCGGACTCCTACGGGCAGTACTTC.

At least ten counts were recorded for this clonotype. Here the CDR3 DNA reads TGCAGTGCTAGAGAAACAGGGGACACTGAAGCTTTCTTT. Amino acid sequence: CSARETGDTEAFF. This rearrangement joins TRBV20-1 to TRBJ1-1, with 7 bases identical to TRBD1. This CDR3 contains 13 residues. In germline, CDR1 is DFQATT, CDR2 SNEGSKA (reference sequence). The V and J ends lost 0 bases and 3 bases, in that order; junction bases with no gene match: 1.

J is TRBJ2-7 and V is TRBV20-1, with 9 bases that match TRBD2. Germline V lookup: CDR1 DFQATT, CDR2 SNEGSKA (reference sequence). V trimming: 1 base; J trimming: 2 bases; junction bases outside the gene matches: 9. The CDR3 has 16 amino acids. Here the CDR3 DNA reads TGCAGTGCTAGAGTGCGTCGACTAGCGGAGACCTACGAGCAGTACTTC. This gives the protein CSARVRRLAETYEQYF.

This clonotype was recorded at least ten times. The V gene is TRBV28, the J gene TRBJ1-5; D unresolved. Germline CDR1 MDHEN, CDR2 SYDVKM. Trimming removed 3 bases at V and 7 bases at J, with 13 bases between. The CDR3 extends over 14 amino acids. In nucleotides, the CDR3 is TGTGCCAGCAGTTTTGGGGTGCGGGGACAGCCCCAGCATTTT. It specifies CASSFGVRGQPQHF.

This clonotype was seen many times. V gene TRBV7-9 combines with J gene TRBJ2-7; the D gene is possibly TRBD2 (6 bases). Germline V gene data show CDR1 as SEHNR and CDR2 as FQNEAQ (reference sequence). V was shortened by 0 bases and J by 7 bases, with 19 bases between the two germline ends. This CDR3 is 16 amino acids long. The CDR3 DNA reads TGTGCCAGCAGCTTAGCGTTAGGAGGGACCTCTCGGGAGCAGTACTTC. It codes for CASSLALGGTSREQYF.

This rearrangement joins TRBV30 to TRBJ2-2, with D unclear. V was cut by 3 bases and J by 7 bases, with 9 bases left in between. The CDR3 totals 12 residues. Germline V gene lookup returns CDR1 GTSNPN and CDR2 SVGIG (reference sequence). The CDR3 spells CAWRIPGGELFF. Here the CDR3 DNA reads TGTGCCTGGAGGATACCCGGCGGGGAGCTGTTTTTT.

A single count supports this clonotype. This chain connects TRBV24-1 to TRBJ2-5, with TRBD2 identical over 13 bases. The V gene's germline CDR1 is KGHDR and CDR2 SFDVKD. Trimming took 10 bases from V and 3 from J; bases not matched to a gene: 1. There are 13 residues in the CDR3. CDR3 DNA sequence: TGTGCCACTGGACTAGCGGGAGAAGAGACCCAGTACTTC. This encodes CATGLAGEETQYF.

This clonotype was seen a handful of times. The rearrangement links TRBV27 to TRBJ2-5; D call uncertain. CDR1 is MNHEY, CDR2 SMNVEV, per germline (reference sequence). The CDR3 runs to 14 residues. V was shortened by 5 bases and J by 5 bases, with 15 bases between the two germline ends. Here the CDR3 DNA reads TGTGCCAGCAGTCTCCGTTGGGGTGGGGAGACCCAGTACTTC. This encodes CASSLRWGGETQYF.

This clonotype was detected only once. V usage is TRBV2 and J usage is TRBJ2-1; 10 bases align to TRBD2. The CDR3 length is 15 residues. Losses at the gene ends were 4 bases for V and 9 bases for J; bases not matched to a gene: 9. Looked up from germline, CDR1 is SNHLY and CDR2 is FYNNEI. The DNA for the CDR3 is TGTGCCAGCAGTGGGACTAGCGGAGCCATTAGTGAGCAGTTCTTC. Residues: CASSGTSGAISEQFF.

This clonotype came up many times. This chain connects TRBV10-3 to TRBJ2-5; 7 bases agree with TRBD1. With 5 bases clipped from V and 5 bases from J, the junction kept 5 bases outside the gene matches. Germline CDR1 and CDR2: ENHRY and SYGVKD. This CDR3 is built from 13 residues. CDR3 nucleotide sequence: TGTGCCATCAGTACGACAGGGCGGGAGACCCAGTACTTC. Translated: CAISTTGRETQYF.

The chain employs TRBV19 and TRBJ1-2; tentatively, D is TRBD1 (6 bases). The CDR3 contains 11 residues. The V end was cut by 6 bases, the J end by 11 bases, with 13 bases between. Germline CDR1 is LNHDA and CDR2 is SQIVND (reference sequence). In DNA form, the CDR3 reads TGTGCCAGTAGAAGAAACAGGGATTACACCTTC. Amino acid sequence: CASRRNRDYTF.

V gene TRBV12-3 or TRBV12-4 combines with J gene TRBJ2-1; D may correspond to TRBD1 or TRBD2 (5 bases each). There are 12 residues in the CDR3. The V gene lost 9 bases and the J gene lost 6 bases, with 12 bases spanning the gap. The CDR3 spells CASGAGINEQFF. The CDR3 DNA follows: TGTGCCAGTGGGGCGGGCATCAATGAGCAGTTCTTC.

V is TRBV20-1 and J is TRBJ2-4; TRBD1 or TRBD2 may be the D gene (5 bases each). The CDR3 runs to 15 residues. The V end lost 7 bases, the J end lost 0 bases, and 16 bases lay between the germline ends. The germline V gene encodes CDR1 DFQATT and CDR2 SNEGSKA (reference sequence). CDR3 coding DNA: TGCAGTGTGACGGGGCCCGCGGTAGCCAAAAACATTCAGTACTTC. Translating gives CSVTGPAVAKNIQYF.

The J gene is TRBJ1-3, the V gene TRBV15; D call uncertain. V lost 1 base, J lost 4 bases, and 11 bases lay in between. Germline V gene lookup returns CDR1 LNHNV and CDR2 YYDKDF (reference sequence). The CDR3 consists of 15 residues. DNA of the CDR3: TGTGCCACCAGCAGAGTAGGCAGGAGGGGAAACACCATATATTTT. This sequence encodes CATSRVGRRGNTIYF.

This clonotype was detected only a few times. The CDR3 DNA reads TGTGCCAGCAGTTTAAGGGACAGCTACTCCTACGAGCAGTACTTC. It codes for CASSLRDSYSYEQYF. The gene calls are TRBV28 and TRBJ2-7; TRBD1 agrees at 7 bases. Unmatched junction bases numbered 4, after V lost 2 bases and J lost 0 bases. Germline values: CDR1 MDHEN, CDR2 SYDVKM. The CDR3 has 15 residues. The full variable domain, with the rest looked up from reference TRBV28 and TRBJ2-7, is DVKVTQSSRYLVKRTGEKVFLECVQDMDHENMFWYRQDPGLGLRLIYFSYDVKMKEKGDIPEGYSVSREKKERFSLILESASTNQTSMYLCASSLRDSYSYEQYFGPGTRLTVT.

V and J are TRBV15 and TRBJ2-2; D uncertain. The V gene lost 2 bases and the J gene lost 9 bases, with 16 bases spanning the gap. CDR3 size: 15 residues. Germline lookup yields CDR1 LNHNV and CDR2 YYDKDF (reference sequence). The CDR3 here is CATSRPPTRSWELFF. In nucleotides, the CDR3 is TGTGCCACCAGCAGACCACCGACCCGGAGTTGGGAGCTGTTTTTT. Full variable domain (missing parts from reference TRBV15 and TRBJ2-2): DAMVIQNPRYQVTQFGKPVTLSCSQTLNHNVMYWYQQKSSQAPKLLFHYYDKDFNNEADTPDNFQSRRPNTSFCFLDIRSPGLGDTAMYLCATSRPPTRSWELFFGEGSRLTVL.

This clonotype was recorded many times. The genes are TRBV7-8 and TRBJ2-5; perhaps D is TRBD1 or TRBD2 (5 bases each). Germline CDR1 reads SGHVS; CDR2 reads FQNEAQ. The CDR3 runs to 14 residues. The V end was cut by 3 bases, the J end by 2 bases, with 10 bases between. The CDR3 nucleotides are TGTGCCAGCAGCTTGTGGGGGATTCAAGAGACCCAGTACTTC. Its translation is CASSLWGIQETQYF.

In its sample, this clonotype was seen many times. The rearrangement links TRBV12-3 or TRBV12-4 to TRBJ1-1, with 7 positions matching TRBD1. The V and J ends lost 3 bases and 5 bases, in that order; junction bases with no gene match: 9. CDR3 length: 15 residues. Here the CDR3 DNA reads TGTGCCAGCAGTTTCGGCGACAGGGAGGATACTGAAGCTTTCTTT. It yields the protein CASSFGDREDTEAFF.

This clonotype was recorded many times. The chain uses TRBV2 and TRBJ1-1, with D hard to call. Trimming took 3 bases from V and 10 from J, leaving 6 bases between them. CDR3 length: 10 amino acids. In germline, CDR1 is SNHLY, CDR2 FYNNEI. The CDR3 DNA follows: TGTGCCAGCAGTGAGACGGTAGCTTTCTTT. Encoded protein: CASSETVAFF.

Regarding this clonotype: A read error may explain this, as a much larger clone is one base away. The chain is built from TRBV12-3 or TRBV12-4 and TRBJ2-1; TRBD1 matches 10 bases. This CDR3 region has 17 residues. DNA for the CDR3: TGTGCCAGCAGGGCGCCGGGACAGGGGTTGTTTGTGGAGACCCAGAACTTC. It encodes CASRAPGQGLFVETQNF.

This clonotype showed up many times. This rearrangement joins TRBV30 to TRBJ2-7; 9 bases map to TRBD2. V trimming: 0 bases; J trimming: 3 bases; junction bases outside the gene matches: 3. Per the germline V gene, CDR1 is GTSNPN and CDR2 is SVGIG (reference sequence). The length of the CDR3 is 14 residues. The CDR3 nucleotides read TGTGCCTGGAGTGTGGGTAGCGGGAGCTACGAGCAGTACTTC. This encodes CAWSVGSGSYEQYF.

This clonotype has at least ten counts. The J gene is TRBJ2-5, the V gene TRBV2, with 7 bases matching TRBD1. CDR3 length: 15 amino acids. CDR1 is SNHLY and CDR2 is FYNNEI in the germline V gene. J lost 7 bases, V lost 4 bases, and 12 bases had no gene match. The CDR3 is CASSALGTALGTQYF. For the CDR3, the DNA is TGTGCCAGCAGTGCTCTAGGGACAGCCCTAGGGACCCAGTACTTC. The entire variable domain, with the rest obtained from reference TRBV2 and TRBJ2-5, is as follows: EPEVTQTPSHQVTQMGQEVILRCVPISNHLYFYWYRQILGQKVEFLVSFYNNEISEKSEIFDDQFSVERPDGSNFTLKIRSTKLEDSAMYFCASSALGTALGTQYFGPGTRLLVL.

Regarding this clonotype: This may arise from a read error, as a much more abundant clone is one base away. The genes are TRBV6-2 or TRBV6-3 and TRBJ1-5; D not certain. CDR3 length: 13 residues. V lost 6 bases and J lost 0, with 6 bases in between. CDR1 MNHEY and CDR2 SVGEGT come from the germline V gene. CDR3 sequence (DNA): TGTGCCAGCAGGCTTGATAGCAATCAGCCCCAGCATTTT. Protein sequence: CASRLDSNQPQHF.

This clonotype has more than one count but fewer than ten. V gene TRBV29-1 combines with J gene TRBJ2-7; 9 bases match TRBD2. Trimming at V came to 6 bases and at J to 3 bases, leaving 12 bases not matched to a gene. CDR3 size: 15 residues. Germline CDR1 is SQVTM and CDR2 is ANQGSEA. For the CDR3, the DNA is TGCAGCGTGAGTATAGGGACTAGCAGGAGCTACGAGCAGTACTTC. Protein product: CSVSIGTSRSYEQYF.

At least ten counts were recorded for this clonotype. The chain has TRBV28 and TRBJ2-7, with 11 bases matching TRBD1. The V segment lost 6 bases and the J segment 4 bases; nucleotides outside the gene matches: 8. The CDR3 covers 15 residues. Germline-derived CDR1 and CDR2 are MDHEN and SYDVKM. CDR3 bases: TGTGCCAGCAGGGGGGACAGGGGGAGGAAGTACGAGCAGTACTTC. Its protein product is CASRGDRGRKYEQYF.

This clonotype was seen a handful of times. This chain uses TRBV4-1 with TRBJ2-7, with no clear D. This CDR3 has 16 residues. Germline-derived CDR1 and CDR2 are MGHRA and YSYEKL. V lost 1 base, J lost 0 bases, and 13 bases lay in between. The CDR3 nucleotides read TGCGCCAGCAGCCAAGGGTCGAGCGTAAGCTCCTACGAGCAGTACTTC. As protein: CASSQGSSVSSYEQYF.

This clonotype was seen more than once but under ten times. The CDR3 loop reads CASSFPSATGELFF. Written as DNA, the CDR3 is TGTGCCAGCAGCTTTCCTAGCGCCACCGGGGAGCTGTTTTTT. The rearrangement links TRBV6-1 to TRBJ2-2, with D possibly matching TRBD2 (6 bases). CDR1 is MNHNS, CDR2 SASEGT, per germline. The V gene lost 6 bases and the J gene lost 4 bases, with 12 bases spanning the gap. This CDR3 has 14 residues.